One sample yielded the 26 T cell receptor beta chains listed below, sequenced in a study of control samples from healthy donors and cancer patients. Sequenced by immunoSEQ multiplex PCR; TCRdb stores in-frame clones only, minus some. The table shows some 190,000 clones, with roughly nine tenths occurring only once. Sequencing was performed on blood. These receptors came from a man aged 30 to 45 in good health.

V gene TRBV6-5 combines with J gene TRBJ2-1, with D possibly matching TRBD1 (6 bases). V shed 5 bases and J shed 5 bases, with 16 bases lying between them. Germline V gene sequence: CDR1 MNHEY, CDR2 SVGAGI. The CDR3 is 15 residues long. The CDR3 region has the DNA TGTGCCAGCAGTACACCGGGACAACTAAACAATGAGCAGTTCTTC. It codes for CASSTPGQLNNEQFF.

The V gene is TRBV16, the J gene TRBJ2-3; D perhaps matches TRBD1 (6 bases). The CDR3 sequence is 16 residues long. Between the trimmed V and J ends, which lost 2 bases and 1 base, there was a span of 13 bases. The germline V gene encodes CDR1 KGHSY and CDR2 FQNENV. CDR3 bases: TGTGCCAGCAGCCAAAGACCAGGGGTCCGCACAGATACGCAGTATTTT. This translates into CASSQRPGVRTDTQYF.

V and J are TRBV7-8 and TRBJ1-4; 9 positions agree with TRBD1. The CDR3 is 16 amino acids. Germline V gives CDR1 SGHVS, CDR2 FQNEAQ. Trimming removed 5 bases from V and 8 bases from J; junction bases left unmatched: 12. The CDR3 sequence is CASSPQQQGAGEKLFF. CDR3 nucleotide sequence: TGTGCCAGCAGCCCACAACAACAGGGGGCGGGGGAAAAACTGTTTTTT.

The CDR3 here is CASSYQEGNTIYF. Written as DNA, the CDR3 is TGTGCCAGCAGTTACCAGGAGGGTAACACCATATATTTT. The J gene is TRBJ1-3, the V gene TRBV6-5; D remains unclear. The V gene's germline CDR1 is MNHEY and CDR2 SVGAGI. V lost 2 bases and J lost 7, with 9 bases in between. CDR3 size: 13 residues.

The rearrangement uses TRBV9 and TRBJ2-3, with 8 bases matching TRBD2. The germline V gene encodes CDR1 SGDLS and CDR2 YYNGEE. CDR3 size: 14 residues. The V and J ends lost 2 bases and 6 bases, in that order; junction bases with no gene match: 5. CDR3 nucleotide sequence: TGTGCCAGCAGCGTTGTTCCGGGAGGGGATACGCAGTATTTT. It specifies CASSVVPGGDTQYF.

The J gene is TRBJ2-2, the V gene TRBV7-9, with a weak D call TRBD1 (5 bases). The CDR3 has 17 amino acids. The V end lost 5 bases, the J end lost 3 bases, and 19 bases lay between the germline ends. In germline, CDR1 is SEHNR, CDR2 FQNEAQ (reference sequence). The CDR3 loop is CASSPVRVLSDTGELFF. The CDR3 DNA reads as TGTGCCAGCAGCCCCGTCAGGGTCTTATCGGACACCGGGGAGCTGTTTTTT.

J is TRBJ2-7 and V is TRBV11-3; no clear D gene. The CDR3 consists of 14 residues. In germline, CDR1 is SGHNT, CDR2 YENEEA. Between the trimmed V and J ends, which lost 1 base and 7 bases, there was a span of 14 bases. Here the CDR3 reads CASSLGGTYLEQYF. CDR3 coding DNA: TGTGCCAGCAGCTTAGGGGGAACCTACCTGGAGCAGTACTTC.

J is TRBJ2-7 and V is TRBV12-5; 9 positions match TRBD1. Germline CDR1 is LGHNT and CDR2 is FRNRAP. The CDR3 is made up of 14 amino acids. J gave up 6 bases and V 5 bases, and 8 bases lay outside the gene matches. DNA of the CDR3: TGTGCTAGTGGTAAGGGACAGGGTGGGGGCGAGCAGTACTTC. Its translation is CASGKGQGGGEQYF.

The J gene is TRBJ2-1, the V gene TRBV19, with TRBD2 matching 9 bases. From germline, CDR1 is LNHDA and CDR2 SQIVND (reference sequence). The CDR3 sequence is 16 residues long. Germline trimming cut 6 bases from V and 3 bases from J; bases unmatched to any gene: 9. CDR3 bases: TGTGCCAGTAGCCGACTCTCTAGCGGGGACTACAATGAGCAGTTCTTC. As protein: CASSRLSSGDYNEQFF.

This chain uses TRBV6-5 with TRBJ1-1; 7 positions match TRBD1. Trimming cost V 3 bases and J 5 bases; bases outside gene matches: 9. Germline V gene lookup returns CDR1 MNHEY and CDR2 SVGAGI. This CDR3 has 15 amino acids. This CDR3 reads CASSYGQGVSTEAFF. CDR3 bases: TGTGCCAGCAGTTATGGGCAGGGGGTCTCAACTGAAGCTTTCTTT.

V is TRBV9 and J is TRBJ1-1, with 9 bases aligning to TRBD1. CDR1 SGDLS and CDR2 YYNGEE come from the germline V gene. This CDR3 contains 16 residues. V was clipped by 1 base and J by 5 bases; unmatched bases: 9. The CDR3 protein is CASSVTTGGELTEAFF. The CDR3 DNA is TGTGCCAGCAGCGTAACTACAGGGGGCGAATTGACTGAAGCTTTCTTT.

The rearrangement joins TRBV29-1 to TRBJ1-3, with D perhaps matching TRBD1 (5 bases). Germline CDR1 is SQVTM and CDR2 is ANQGSEA. The CDR3 contains 13 residues. V dropped 3 bases and J dropped 11 bases, with 17 bases sitting between them. The CDR3 DNA follows: TGCAGCGTTGAGGGGCAGGGAGGATCAGCCATATATTTT. Translated: CSVEGQGGSAIYF. The full variable domain, its missing parts supplied by reference TRBV29-1 and TRBJ1-3, is SAVISQKPSRDICQRGTSLTIQCQVDSQVTMMFWYRQQPGQSLTLIATANQGSEATYESGFVIDKFPISRPNLTFSTLTVSNMSPEDSSIYLCSVEGQGGSAIYFGEGSWLTVV.

The chain combines TRBV19 with TRBJ2-1; 11 bases are shared with TRBD2. The CDR3 has 15 residues. After removal of 7 bases from V and 7 bases from J, the junction contained 9 bases not matched to a gene. From germline, CDR1 is LNHDA and CDR2 SQIVND (reference sequence). CDR3 region: CASKDVAGGMNEQFF. CDR3 bases: TGTGCCAGTAAAGATGTAGCGGGGGGGATGAATGAGCAGTTCTTC.

The chain links TRBV7-9 to TRBJ2-3; 9 nucleotides agree with TRBD1. The CDR3 spans 18 residues. Germline loops: CDR1 SEHNR, CDR2 FQNEAQ (reference sequence). V was pared by 3 bases and J by 3 bases, with 13 bases of the junction left unmatched. CDR3 loop: CASSLASRDRELTDTQYF. CDR3 sequence (DNA): TGTGCCAGCAGCTTGGCTAGCCGGGACAGGGAGTTAACAGATACGCAGTATTTT.

This chain links TRBV7-9 with TRBJ1-1; 7 nucleotides match TRBD1. The trim removed 5 bases at V and 6 bases at J, leaving 6 bases unmatched. Germline V lookup: CDR1 SEHNR, CDR2 FQNEAQ (reference sequence). The CDR3 is 13 amino acids. The CDR3 region has the DNA TGTGCCAGCAGCCCAAATACAGGGGCTGAAGCTTTCTTT. Protein sequence: CASSPNTGAEAFF. Looking up the rest from reference TRBV7-9 and TRBJ1-1 gives the full variable domain: DTGVSQNPRHKITKRGQNVTFRCDPISEHNRLYWYRQTLGQGPEFLTYFQNEAQLEKSRLLSDRFSAERPKGSFSTLEIQRTEQGDSAMYLCASSPNTGAEAFFGQGTRLTVV.

V usage is TRBV5-4 and J usage is TRBJ2-3, with 11 positions matching TRBD2. V lost 2 bases to trimming and J lost 3 bases; unmatched junction nucleotides: 2. The CDR3 runs 15 residues. CDR1 is SGHNT, CDR2 YYREEE, per germline (reference sequence). In DNA, the CDR3 is TGTGCCAGCAGCTTTAGCGGGGGGGCTACAGATACGCAGTATTTT. As protein: CASSFSGGATDTQYF.

The CDR3 DNA follows: TGCGCCAGCAGCAACCGCCAGGGGGCAGTCACTGAAGCTTTCTTT. Protein: CASSNRQGAVTEAFF. This chain uses TRBV5-1 with TRBJ1-1, with TRBD1 matching 8 bases. Unmatched junction bases numbered 9, after V lost 4 bases and J lost 4 bases. Germline CDR1 and CDR2: SGHRS and YFSETQ. This CDR3 comprises 15 residues.

The CDR3 here is CASRRGLNTEAFF. CDR3 coding DNA: TGTGCCAGCAGGCGGGGATTGAACACTGAAGCTTTCTTT. This chain connects TRBV2 to TRBJ1-1; D ambiguous. CDR3 length equals 13 residues. Germline loops: CDR1 SNHLY, CDR2 FYNNEI. Deletions cut 6 bases from V and 0 bases from J, with 8 bases between.

The chain is built from TRBV11-3 and TRBJ2-2; TRBD1 agrees at 8 bases. The CDR3 length is 14 residues. CDR1 is SGHNT and CDR2 is YENEEA in the germline V gene. The ends lost 5 bases at V and 4 bases at J; junction bases unmatched: 3. CDR3 sequence: CASSTTGVTGELFF. DNA for the CDR3: TGTGCCAGCAGCACGACAGGGGTCACCGGGGAGCTGTTTTTT.

This chain connects TRBV14 to TRBJ1-3; TRBD1 might be the D (5 bases). The CDR3 runs to 15 residues. The V gene lost 6 bases and the J gene lost 0 bases, with 12 bases spanning the gap. The germline CDR1 and CDR2 sequences are SGHDN and FVKESK. CDR3 sequence: CASRHRGSSGNTIYF. The CDR3 DNA reads as TGTGCCAGCAGGCATAGGGGATCCTCTGGAAACACCATATATTTT. The entire variable domain, with the rest obtained from reference TRBV14 and TRBJ1-3, is as follows: EAGVTQFPSHSVIEKGQTVTLRCDPISGHDNLYWYRRVMGKEIKFLLHFVKESKQDESGMPNNRFLAERTGGTYSTLKVQPAELEDSGVYFCASRHRGSSGNTIYFGEGSWLTVV.

This clone was counted a single time. The chain has TRBV2 and TRBJ1-1; TRBD1 agrees at 8 bases. Germline assignment: CDR1 SNHLY and CDR2 FYNNEI. V shed 6 bases, J shed 0 bases, and the junction held 12 bases outside the gene matches. This CDR3 comprises 17 residues. The CDR3 is CASSRTGHGLMNTEAFF. CDR3 nucleotides: TGTGCCAGCAGCAGGACAGGGCACGGACTTATGAACACTGAAGCTTTCTTT.

This clone was seen just once. The rearrangement links TRBV12-3 or TRBV12-4 to TRBJ1-6; D is possibly TRBD1 (6 bases). The V and J ends lost 3 bases and 14 bases respectively, with 14 bases between them. The CDR3 is 13 residues long. The CDR3 coding sequence is TGTGCCAGCAGTTTGGGGCCCGGGGACACCCTCCACTTT. Its protein is CASSLGPGDTLHF.

A word on this clone: The same CDR3 is also encoded by other DNA sequences in this sample. CDR3 nucleotides: TGTGCCAGCAGTTACGGCAGAAGCTCCTACGAGCAGTACTTC. Encoded protein: CASSYGRSSYEQYF. The genes are TRBV6-5 and TRBJ2-7, with no clear D. The CDR3 totals 14 residues. V lost 2 bases and J lost 0, with 8 bases in between. Germline CDR1 MNHEY, CDR2 SVGAGI.

Only one count was recorded for this clone. The chain is built from TRBV14 and TRBJ1-2; D not resolved. The germline V and J ends were trimmed by 2 bases and 7 bases, with 11 bases remaining between them. CDR1 is SGHDN, CDR2 FVKESK, per germline. The CDR3 totals 13 residues. CDR3 sequence (DNA): TGTGCCAGCAGCCAAAACTGGTTGGGTGGCTACACCTTC. Protein sequence: CASSQNWLGGYTF.

This chain uses TRBV6-5 with TRBJ1-2; tentatively, D is TRBD1 (5 bases). The CDR3 covers 15 residues. Per the germline V gene, CDR1 is MNHEY and CDR2 is SVGAGI. V was pared by 8 bases and J by 4 bases, with 20 bases between. The chain's CDR3 is CASRVPGTSGYGYTF. The CDR3 coding sequence is TGTGCCAGCCGGGTTCCCGGGACCTCGGGCTATGGCTACACCTTC.

V gene TRBV6-5 combines with J gene TRBJ1-2; weak D call: TRBD1 (5 bases). This CDR3 spans 12 amino acids. V was trimmed by 7 bases and J by 6 bases, leaving 12 bases between them. The germline V gene encodes CDR1 MNHEY and CDR2 SVGAGI. This CDR3 is CASTSGGNGYTF. CDR3 DNA: TGTGCCAGCACTAGCGGGGGAAATGGCTACACCTTC.